One and the same sample provided the 15 T cell receptor beta chains below, sequenced in a study of blood T cells in healthy people across ages. It was with a sample-barcoded 5' primer and a J-beta primer mix that a second PCR of roughly 6 to 11 cycles was run. TCRdb called the 5' RACE reads again in MiXCR, with one record for every CDR3 protein. The sample lists approximately 1.5 million distinct CDR3 sequences, 34% occurring once. Sequences were obtained from blood. The origin of the receptors is a woman between 25 and 40 years old in good health.

The gene calls are TRBV7-6 and TRBJ2-1; possible D gene TRBD1, 5 bases. From germline, CDR1 is SGHVS and CDR2 FNYEAQ. V was clipped by 5 bases and J by 7 bases, with 15 bases between them. The CDR3 loop spans 14 amino acids. The CDR3 bases are TGTGCCAGCAGCCCACAGGACCTTGGTAATGAGCAGTTCTTC. Translated, it gives CASSPQDLGNEQFF.

This clonotype occurred a few times. The chain uses TRBV20-1 and TRBJ1-4; a possible D gene is TRBD1 (5 bases). Germline V CDR1 and CDR2: DFQATT, SNEGSKA (reference sequence). V gave up 0 bases and J gave up 7 bases, with 18 bases separating them. The CDR3 contains 16 residues. CDR3 residues: CSAREPSTGRFEKLFF. CDR3 coding DNA: TGCAGTGCTAGAGAACCTTCTACAGGCAGGTTTGAAAAACTGTTTTTT.

The V gene is TRBV20-1, the J gene TRBJ2-1, with TRBD2 identical over 7 bases. This CDR3 contains 15 residues. V lost 3 bases, J lost 3 bases, and 8 bases stayed unmatched. Germline V lookup: CDR1 DFQATT, CDR2 SNEGSKA (reference sequence). In nucleotides, the CDR3 is TGCAGTGCTAGGGGTCTAGCGGATATCTACAATGAGCAGTTCTTC. Residues: CSARGLADIYNEQFF.

V gene TRBV5-1 combines with J gene TRBJ2-5; a weak D match, TRBD2 (6 bases). The CDR3 contains 11 residues. V lost 5 bases and J lost 8, with 10 bases in between. Germline CDR1 reads SGHRS; CDR2 reads YFSETQ. As DNA, the CDR3 is TGCGCCAGCAGGAACGGGAGAACCCAGTACTTC. It encodes CASRNGRTQYF.

A word on this clonotype: This sequence may be a read error, since a much larger clone differs from it by one base. This chain uses TRBV29-1 with TRBJ1-5; D is undetermined. The CDR3 contains 14 residues. V lost 6 bases to trimming and J lost 3 bases, with 15 bases between them. The germline CDR1 and CDR2 sequences are SQVTM and ANQGSEA. The CDR3 sequence is CSVASGGTNQPQHF. CDR3 sequence (DNA): TGCAGCGTGGCCTCCGGCGGTACCAATCAGCCCCAGCATTTT.

The gene calls are TRBV28 and TRBJ2-3, with unresolved D. CDR3 length: 18 amino acids. V shed 7 bases and J shed 3 bases, with 26 bases lying between them. Germline CDR1 is MDHEN and CDR2 is SYDVKM. DNA of the CDR3: TGTGCCAGCACCTTTAGGGCAGGAGTGGCGGAGATAACAGATACGCAGTATTTT. Translating gives CASTFRAGVAEITDTQYF.

The genes are TRBV4-1 and TRBJ2-3; TRBD2 aligns across 15 bases. V was clipped by 5 bases and J by 9 bases; unmatched bases: 6. Germline CDR1 and CDR2: MGHRA and YSYEKL. The CDR3 runs 15 residues. The CDR3 sequence: CASSKGLAGGPTQYF. CDR3 nucleotides: TGCGCCAGCAGCAAAGGACTAGCGGGGGGGCCAACGCAGTATTTT.

The gene calls are TRBV20-1 and TRBJ1-5; TRBD1 might be the D (6 bases). There are 14 residues in the CDR3. Trimming removed 5 bases from V and 2 bases from J, with 13 bases in between. Germline V CDR1 and CDR2: DFQATT, SNEGSKA (reference sequence). CDR3 sequence reads: CSAPGTLGNQPQHF. DNA for the CDR3: TGCAGTGCTCCCGGGACACTGGGCAATCAGCCCCAGCATTTT.

The V gene is TRBV2, the J gene TRBJ1-1; D gene ambiguous. Trimming cost V 8 bases and J 1 base, with 20 bases left between them. The CDR3 consists of 16 residues. Per the germline V gene, CDR1 is SNHLY and CDR2 is FYNNEI. The CDR3 region has the DNA TGTGCCAGCGGTAGCCGGGTCAACTTGGCGAACACTGAAGCTTTCTTT. It encodes CASGSRVNLANTEAFF.

This clonotype showed up just a few times. The rearrangement links TRBV2 to TRBJ2-7, with 7 bases aligning to TRBD2. Germline trimming cut 6 bases from V and 0 bases from J; bases unmatched to any gene: 8. The germline gives CDR1 SNHLY, CDR2 FYNNEI. CDR3 length: 15 residues. The CDR3 bases are TGTGCCAGCAGCCCTCTCGCGGGGGACTCCTACGAGCAGTACTTC. Its protein product is CASSPLAGDSYEQYF. The full variable domain, in which reference TRBV2 and TRBJ2-7 provide the parts outside the CDR3, is EPEVTQTPSHQVTQMGQEVILRCVPISNHLYFYWYRQILGQKVEFLVSFYNNEISEKSEIFDDQFSVERPDGSNFTLKIRSTKLEDSAMYFCASSPLAGDSYEQYFGPGTRLTVT.

The V call is TRBV3-1, the J call TRBJ2-3; perhaps TRBD1 as D (5 bases). CDR1 LGHDT and CDR2 YNNKEL come from the germline V gene (reference sequence). The length of the CDR3 is 15 residues. Trimming pared 2 bases from V and 2 bases from J, leaving 11 bases between. CDR3 in DNA: TGTGCCAGCAGCCAAAGTACAGGATTCACAGATACGCAGTATTTT. Amino acid sequence: CASSQSTGFTDTQYF.

This chain joins TRBV20-1 and TRBJ1-2; no clear D. The CDR3 has 14 residues. Between the trimmed V and J ends, which lost 0 bases and 3 bases, there was a span of 11 bases. CDR1 and CDR2 (germline): DFQATT, SNEGSKA (reference sequence). The CDR3 DNA sequence: TGCAGTGCTAGAGACCCGGGATCCTACTATGGCTACACCTTC. Its protein is CSARDPGSYYGYTF.

The rearrangement joins TRBV6-5 to TRBJ2-5; D is uncertain. The CDR3 totals 15 residues. Germline V CDR1 and CDR2: MNHEY, SVGAGI. The ends were cut back, 2 bases at V and 4 bases at J, with 14 bases in the middle. The CDR3 protein is CASSYPSAWGETQYF. The CDR3 DNA sequence: TGTGCCAGCAGTTACCCGTCAGCGTGGGGAGAGACCCAGTACTTC.

A few counts support this clonotype. This chain links TRBV12-3 or TRBV12-4 with TRBJ2-5; D gene unclear. Trimming left V 6 bases short and J 0 bases short, with 14 bases between. This CDR3 has 15 residues. In nucleotides, the CDR3 is TGTGCCAGCAGCCCTGGGCAATCGAACCAAGAGACCCAGTACTTC. This translates into CASSPGQSNQETQYF.

This clonotype was detected a few times. This chain connects TRBV20-1 to TRBJ2-5; D is perhaps TRBD1 (5 bases). The CDR3 covers 12 residues. Looked up from germline, CDR1 is DFQATT and CDR2 is SNEGSKA (reference sequence). V lost 5 bases to trimming and J lost 5 bases, with 12 bases between them. The CDR3 region has the DNA TGCAGTGCTGCAGGGTACTCGGAGACCCAGTACTTC. Protein sequence: CSAAGYSETQYF.